This T cell receptor beta chain emerged from a study of post-analysis software for immune sequencing data. Notes on the study in general: There were about five TRBV segments more frequent in patients than controls, and TRBV5-6, TRBV5-1 and TRBV20-1 were among them.

CDR3 size: 13 residues. Germline V lookup: CDR1 ENHRY, CDR2 SYGVKD. The V and J ends lost 11 bases and 4 bases respectively, with 15 bases between them. This clonotype showed up many times. Its antigen remains unknown. The TCR beta cDNA libraries contained unique molecular identifiers. One entry per CDR3 protein, called by TCRdb with MiXCR from the PCR reads. In the table there are approximately 250,000 distinct CDR3 sequences, 36% of which are singletons. This TCR was recovered from a girl under 18 with multiple sclerosis. The sequenced sample was blood. The rearrangement links TRBV10-3 to TRBJ2-1; maybe TRBD1 (6 bases). CDR3 coding DNA: TGTGCCGCCACAGGGCCCAATTACAATGAGCAGTTCTTC. The encoded protein is CAATGPNYNEQFF.